This T cell receptor (beta chain) was sequenced for a study of beta chain features in type 1 diabetes. Expressed TCRB transcripts were sequenced after all isolated RNA was converted to cDNA. Assay used: immunoSEQ multiplex PCR; TCRdb lists only in-frame clones, some missing. The table shows roughly 26,000 clones, with roughly half occurring only once. Every donor had blood drawn once into heparin, roughly 100 mL on average. Each of the CD4+ naive, central memory, regulatory and stem cell-like memory populations was sorted via CD45RO/CCR7/CD25/CD127/CD95/CD27. Populations isolated by sorting all had purity greater than 95%. Turning to this clone: Its antigen remains unidentified.

Whole-study results and caveats: Naive, central memory and Treg TCRB repertoires seemed to resemble each other more closely in patients than they did in healthy donors. Moderate yet significant TCRB CDR3 shortening was seen in Type 1 diabetes patients in all four CD4+ subsets.

Trimming shortened V by 6 bases and J by 0 bases, and 12 bases separated the two germline ends. CDR3 size: 13 residues. Germline CDR1 reads SQVTM; CDR2 reads ANQGSEA. V usage is TRBV29-1 and J usage is TRBJ2-7; tentative D call: TRBD1 (6 bases). The receptor's source is a man in his thirties or forties with type 1 diabetes. The sequenced material came from stem cell memory CD4+ T cells from blood. CDR3 nucleotides: TGCAGCGTGGATGGGGACAACTCCTACGAGCAGTACTTC. Protein: CSVDGDNSYEQYF.